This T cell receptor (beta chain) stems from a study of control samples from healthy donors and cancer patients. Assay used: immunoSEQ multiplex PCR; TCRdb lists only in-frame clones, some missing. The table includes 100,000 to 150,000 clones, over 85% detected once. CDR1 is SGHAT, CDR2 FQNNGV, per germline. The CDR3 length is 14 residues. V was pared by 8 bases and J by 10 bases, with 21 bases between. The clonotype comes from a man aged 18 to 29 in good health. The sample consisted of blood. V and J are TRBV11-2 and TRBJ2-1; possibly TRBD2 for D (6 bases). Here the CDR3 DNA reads TGTGCCAGCTCCCGCGGGGCCCTCTTTGGGGAGCAGTTCTTC. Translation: CASSRGALFGEQFF. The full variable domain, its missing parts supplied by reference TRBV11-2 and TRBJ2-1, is EAGVAQSPRYKIIEKRQSVAFWCNPISGHATLYWYQQILGQGPKLLIQFQNNGVVDDSQLPKDRFSAERLKGVDSTLKIQPAKLEDSAVYLCASSRGALFGEQFFGPGTRLTVL.